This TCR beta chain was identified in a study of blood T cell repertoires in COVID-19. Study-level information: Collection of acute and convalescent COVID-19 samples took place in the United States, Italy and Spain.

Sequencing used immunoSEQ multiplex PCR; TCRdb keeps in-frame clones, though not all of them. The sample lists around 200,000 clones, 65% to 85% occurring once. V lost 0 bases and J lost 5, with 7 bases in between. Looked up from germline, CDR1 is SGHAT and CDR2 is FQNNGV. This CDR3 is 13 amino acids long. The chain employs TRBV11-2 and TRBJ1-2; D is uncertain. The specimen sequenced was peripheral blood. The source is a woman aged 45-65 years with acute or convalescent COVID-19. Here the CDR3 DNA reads TGTGCCAGCAGCTTAGAAATGGCATATGGCTACACCTTC. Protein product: CASSLEMAYGYTF.